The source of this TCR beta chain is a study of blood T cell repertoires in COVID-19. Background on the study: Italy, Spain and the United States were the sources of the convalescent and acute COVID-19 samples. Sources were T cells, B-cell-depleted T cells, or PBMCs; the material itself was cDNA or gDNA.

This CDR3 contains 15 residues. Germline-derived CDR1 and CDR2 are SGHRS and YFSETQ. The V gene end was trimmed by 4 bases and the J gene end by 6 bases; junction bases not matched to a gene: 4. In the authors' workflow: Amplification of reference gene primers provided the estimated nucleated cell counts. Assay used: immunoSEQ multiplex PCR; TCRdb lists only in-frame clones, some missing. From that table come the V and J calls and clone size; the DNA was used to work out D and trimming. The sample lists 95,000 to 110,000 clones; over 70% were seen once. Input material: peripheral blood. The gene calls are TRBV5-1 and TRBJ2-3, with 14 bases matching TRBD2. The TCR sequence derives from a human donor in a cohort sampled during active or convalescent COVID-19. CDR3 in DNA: TGCGCCAGCAGCCGACTAGCGGGGGGGCCGGATACGCAGTATTTT. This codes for CASSRLAGGPDTQYF.